This T cell receptor (beta chain) was identified in a study of T cell responses to AZD1222 COVID-19 vaccine. Findings of the study overall: The number of AZD1222 recipients seropositive at baseline was only 6 or 7. Variant regions that are unmutated are reportedly the target of nearly half of spike-specific TCRs. White British people made up most donors, females outnumbered males, and clonal diversity was possibly underestimated. Recipients of two AZD1222 doses showed rising Spike-specific TCR breadth and depth.

In regard to this clone: The antigen remains unidentified.

Method: immunoSEQ multiplex PCR; TCRdb's copy keeps in-frame clones and lacks some. This sample has more than 95,000 clones, with 75% to 90% found just once. Sequenced material: peripheral blood, taken on day 0 of AZD1222 vaccination. The receptor comes from an adult in good health.

The CDR3, as DNA: TGCGCCAGCAGCTTGAGCGTGGGACTAGCGGGAGGGGAGAATGAGCAGTTCTTC. The encoded protein is CASSLSVGLAGGENEQFF. The chain carries TRBV5-1 and TRBJ2-1; 16 bases match TRBD2. Germline CDR1 SGHRS, CDR2 YFSETQ. The CDR3 spans 18 residues. Trimming removed 1 base from V and 7 bases from J; junction bases left unmatched: 8.